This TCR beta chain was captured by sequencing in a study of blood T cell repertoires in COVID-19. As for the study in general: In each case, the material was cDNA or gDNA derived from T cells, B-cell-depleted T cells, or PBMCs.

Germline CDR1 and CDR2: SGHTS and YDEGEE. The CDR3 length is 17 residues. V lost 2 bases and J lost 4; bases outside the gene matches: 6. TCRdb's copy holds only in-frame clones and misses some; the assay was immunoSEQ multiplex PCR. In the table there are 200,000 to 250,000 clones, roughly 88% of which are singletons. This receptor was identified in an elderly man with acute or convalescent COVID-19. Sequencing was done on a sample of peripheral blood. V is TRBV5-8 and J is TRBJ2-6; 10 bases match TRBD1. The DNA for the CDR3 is TGTGCCAGCAGCTTCGGGACAGGGGTGATGGGGGCCAACGTCCTGACTTTC. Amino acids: CASSFGTGVMGANVLTF.